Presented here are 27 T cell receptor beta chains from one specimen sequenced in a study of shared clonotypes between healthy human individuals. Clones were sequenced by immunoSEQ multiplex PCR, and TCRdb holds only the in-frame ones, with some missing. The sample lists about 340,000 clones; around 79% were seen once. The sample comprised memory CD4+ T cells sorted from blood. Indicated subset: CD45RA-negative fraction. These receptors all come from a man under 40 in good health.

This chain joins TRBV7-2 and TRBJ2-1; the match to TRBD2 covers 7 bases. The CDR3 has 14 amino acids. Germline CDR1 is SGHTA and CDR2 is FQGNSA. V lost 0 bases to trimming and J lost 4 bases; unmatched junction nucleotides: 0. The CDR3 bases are TGTGCCAGCAGCTTAGCTAGCGGGTACAATGAGCAGTTCTTC. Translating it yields CASSLASGYNEQFF.

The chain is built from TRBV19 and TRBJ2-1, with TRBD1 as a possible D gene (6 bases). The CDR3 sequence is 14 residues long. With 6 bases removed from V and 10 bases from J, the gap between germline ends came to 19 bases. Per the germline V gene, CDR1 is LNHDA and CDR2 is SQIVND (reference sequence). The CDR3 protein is CASRLSGYREEQFF. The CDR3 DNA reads TGTGCCAGTAGACTCAGCGGTTACAGGGAAGAGCAGTTCTTC.

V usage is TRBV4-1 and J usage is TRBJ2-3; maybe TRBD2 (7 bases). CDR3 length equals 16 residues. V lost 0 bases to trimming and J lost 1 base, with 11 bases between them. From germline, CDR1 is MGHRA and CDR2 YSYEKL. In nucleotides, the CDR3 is TGCGCCAGCAGCCAAGATGCGGGGGCCCGCACAGATACGCAGTATTTT. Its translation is CASSQDAGARTDTQYF.

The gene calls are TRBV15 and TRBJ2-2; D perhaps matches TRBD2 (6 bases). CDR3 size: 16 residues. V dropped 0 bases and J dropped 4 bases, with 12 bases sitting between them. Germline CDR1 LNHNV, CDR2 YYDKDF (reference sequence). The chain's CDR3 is CATSRDGAGPTGELFF. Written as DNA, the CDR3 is TGTGCCACCAGCAGAGATGGGGCGGGGCCCACCGGGGAGCTGTTTTTT.

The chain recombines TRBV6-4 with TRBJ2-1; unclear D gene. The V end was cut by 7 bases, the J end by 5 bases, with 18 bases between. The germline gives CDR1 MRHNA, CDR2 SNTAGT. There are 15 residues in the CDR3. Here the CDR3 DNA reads TGTGCCAGCAAGCCGACTTGGGCGAATGACAATGAGCAGTTCTTC. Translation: CASKPTWANDNEQFF.

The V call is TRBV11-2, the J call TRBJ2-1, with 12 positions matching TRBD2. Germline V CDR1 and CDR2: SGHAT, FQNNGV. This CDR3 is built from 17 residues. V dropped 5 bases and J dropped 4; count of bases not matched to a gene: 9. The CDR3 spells CASSPPSGRVGYNEQFF. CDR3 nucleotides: TGTGCCAGCAGCCCACCTAGCGGGAGGGTTGGGTACAATGAGCAGTTCTTC.

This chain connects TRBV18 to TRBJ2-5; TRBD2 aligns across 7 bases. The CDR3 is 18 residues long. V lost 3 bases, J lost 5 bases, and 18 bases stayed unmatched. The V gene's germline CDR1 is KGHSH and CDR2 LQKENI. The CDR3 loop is CASSPLGQRVGGIETQYF. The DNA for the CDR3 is TGTGCCAGCTCACCCTTAGGACAACGGGTCGGGGGGATCGAGACCCAGTACTTC.

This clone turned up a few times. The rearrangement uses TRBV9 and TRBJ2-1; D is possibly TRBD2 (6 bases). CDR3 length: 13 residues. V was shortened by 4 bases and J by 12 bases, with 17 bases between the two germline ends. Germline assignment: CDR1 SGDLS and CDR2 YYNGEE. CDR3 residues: CASSQEGTGLQFF. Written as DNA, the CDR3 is TGTGCCAGCAGCCAGGAGGGAACAGGTCTGCAGTTCTTC.

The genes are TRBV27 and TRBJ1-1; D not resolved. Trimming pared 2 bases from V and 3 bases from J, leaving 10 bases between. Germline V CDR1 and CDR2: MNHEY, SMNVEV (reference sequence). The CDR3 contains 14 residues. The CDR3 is CASSLRVRDTEAFF. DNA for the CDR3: TGTGCCAGCAGTTTACGAGTCCGAGACACTGAAGCTTTCTTT.

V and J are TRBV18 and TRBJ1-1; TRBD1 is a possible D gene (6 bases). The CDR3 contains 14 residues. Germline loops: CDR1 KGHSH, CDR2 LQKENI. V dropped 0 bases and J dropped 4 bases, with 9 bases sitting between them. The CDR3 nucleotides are TGTGCCAGCTCACCACCGGGACAAATCACTGAAGCTTTCTTT. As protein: CASSPPGQITEAFF.

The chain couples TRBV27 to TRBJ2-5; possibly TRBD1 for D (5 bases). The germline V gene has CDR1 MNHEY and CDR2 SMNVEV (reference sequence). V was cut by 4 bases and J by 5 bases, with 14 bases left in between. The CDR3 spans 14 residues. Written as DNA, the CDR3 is TGTGCCAGCAGTTCAGGGTGGGCCGGGGAGACCCAGTACTTC. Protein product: CASSSGWAGETQYF.

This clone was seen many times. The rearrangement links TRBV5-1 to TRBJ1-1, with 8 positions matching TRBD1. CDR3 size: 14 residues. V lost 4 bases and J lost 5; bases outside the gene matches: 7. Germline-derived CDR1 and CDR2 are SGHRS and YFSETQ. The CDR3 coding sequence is TGCGCCAGCAGCGACCCAGGGGGCCTAACTGAAGCTTTCTTT. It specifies CASSDPGGLTEAFF.

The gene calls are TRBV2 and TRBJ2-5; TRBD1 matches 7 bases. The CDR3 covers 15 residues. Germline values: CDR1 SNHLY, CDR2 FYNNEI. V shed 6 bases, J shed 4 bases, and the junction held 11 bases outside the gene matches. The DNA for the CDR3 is TGTGCCAGCAGCAGACAGGGAATCGAAGGAGAGACCCAGTACTTC. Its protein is CASSRQGIEGETQYF.

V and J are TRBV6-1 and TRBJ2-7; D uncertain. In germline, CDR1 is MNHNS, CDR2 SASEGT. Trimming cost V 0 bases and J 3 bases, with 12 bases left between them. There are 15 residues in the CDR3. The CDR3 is CASSEALGPLYEQYF. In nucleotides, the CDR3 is TGTGCCAGCAGTGAAGCGCTGGGCCCTCTCTACGAGCAGTACTTC.

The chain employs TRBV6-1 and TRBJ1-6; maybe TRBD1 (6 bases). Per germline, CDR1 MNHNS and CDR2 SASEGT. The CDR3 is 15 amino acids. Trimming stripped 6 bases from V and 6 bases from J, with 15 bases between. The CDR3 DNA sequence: TGTGCCAGCAGAGACCCGACAGGCCGTAATTCACCCCTCCACTTT. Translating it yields CASRDPTGRNSPLHF.

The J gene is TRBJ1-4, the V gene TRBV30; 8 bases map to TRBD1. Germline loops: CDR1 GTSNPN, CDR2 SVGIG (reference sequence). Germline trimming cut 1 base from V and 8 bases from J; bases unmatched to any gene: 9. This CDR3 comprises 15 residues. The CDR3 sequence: CAWSAPDREGEKLFF. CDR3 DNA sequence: TGTGCCTGGAGTGCCCCGGACAGGGAGGGAGAAAAACTGTTTTTT.

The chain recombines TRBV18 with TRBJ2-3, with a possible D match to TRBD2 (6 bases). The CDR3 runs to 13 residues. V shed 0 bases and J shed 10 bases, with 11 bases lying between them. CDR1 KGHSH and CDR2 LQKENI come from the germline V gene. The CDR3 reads CASSPPGSSSQYF. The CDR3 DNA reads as TGTGCCAGCTCACCACCCGGGAGCTCCTCGCAGTATTTT.

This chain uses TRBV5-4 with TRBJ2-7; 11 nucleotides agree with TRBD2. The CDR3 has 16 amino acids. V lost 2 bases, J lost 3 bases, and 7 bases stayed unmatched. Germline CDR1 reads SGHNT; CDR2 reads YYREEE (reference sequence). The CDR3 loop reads CASSFSGRAGYYEQYF. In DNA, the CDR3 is TGTGCCAGCAGCTTTAGCGGGAGGGCCGGGTACTACGAGCAGTACTTC.

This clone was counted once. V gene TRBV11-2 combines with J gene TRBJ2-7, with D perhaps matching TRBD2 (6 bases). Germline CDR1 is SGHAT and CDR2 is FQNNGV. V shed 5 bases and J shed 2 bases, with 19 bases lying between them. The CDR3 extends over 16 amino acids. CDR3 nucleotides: TGTGCCAGCAGCCCCCCCCAGGCGGGGATAACCTACGAGCAGTACTTC. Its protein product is CASSPPQAGITYEQYF.

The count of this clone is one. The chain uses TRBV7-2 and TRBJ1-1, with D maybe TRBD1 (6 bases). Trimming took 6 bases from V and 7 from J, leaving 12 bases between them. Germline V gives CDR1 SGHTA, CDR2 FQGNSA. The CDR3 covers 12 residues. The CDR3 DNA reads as TGTGCCAGCAGGCTAGGGGGAGATGAAGCTTTCTTT. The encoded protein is CASRLGGDEAFF.

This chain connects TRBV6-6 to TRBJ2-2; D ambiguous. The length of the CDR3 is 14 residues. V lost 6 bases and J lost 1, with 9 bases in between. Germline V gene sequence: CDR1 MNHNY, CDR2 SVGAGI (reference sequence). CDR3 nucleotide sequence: TGTGCCAGCAGCCATACACAGAACACCGGGGAGCTGTTTTTT. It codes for CASSHTQNTGELFF.

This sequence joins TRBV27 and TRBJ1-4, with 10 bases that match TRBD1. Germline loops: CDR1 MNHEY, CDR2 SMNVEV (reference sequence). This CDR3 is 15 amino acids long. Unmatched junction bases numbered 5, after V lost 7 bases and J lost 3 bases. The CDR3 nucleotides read TGTGCCAGCACGGACAGGGGGGCTGCTAATGAAAAACTGTTTTTT. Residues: CASTDRGAANEKLFF.

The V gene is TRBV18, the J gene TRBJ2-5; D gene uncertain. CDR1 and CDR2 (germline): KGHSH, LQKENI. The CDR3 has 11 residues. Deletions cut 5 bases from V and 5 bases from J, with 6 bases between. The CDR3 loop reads CASSDGETQYF. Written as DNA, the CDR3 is TGTGCCAGCTCAGACGGGGAGACCCAGTACTTC.

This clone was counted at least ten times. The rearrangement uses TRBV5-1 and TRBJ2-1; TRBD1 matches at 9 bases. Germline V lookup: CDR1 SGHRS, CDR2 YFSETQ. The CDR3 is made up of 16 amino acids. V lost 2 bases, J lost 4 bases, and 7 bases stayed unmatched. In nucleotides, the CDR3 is TGCGCCAGCAGCTTTTTACCGGGACAGGGTTACAATGAGCAGTTCTTC. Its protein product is CASSFLPGQGYNEQFF.

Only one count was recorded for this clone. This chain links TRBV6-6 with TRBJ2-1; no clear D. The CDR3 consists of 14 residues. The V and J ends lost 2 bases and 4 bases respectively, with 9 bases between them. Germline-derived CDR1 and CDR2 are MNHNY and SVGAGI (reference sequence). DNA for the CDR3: TGTGCCAGCAGTTACGACGGACGGTACAATGAGCAGTTCTTC. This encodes CASSYDGRYNEQFF.

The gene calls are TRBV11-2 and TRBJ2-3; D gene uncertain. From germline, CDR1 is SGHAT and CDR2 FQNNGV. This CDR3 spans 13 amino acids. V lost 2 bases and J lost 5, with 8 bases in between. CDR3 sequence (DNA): TGTGCCAGCAGCTTATCCCTGCTAGATACGCAGTATTTT. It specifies CASSLSLLDTQYF.

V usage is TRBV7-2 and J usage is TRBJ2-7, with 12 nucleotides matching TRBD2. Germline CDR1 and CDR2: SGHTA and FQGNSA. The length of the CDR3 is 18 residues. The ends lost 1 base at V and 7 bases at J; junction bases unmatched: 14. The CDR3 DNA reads TGTGCCAGCAGCTTAGTCGCTAGCGGGAGGGCTCTTTTGGGTGAGCAGTACTTC. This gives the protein CASSLVASGRALLGEQYF.